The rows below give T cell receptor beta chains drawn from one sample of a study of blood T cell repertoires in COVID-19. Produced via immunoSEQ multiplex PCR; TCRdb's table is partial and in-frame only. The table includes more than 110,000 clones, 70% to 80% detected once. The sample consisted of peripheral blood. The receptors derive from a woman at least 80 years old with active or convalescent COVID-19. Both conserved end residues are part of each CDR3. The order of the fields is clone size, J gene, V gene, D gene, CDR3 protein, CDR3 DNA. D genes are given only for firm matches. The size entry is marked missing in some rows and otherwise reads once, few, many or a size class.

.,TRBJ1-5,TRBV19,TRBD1,CATNRGMSQPQHF,TGTGCCACAAACAGGGGGATGAGTCAGCCCCAGCATTTT
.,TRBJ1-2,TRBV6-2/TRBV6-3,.,CASSERYGYTF,TGTGCCAGCAGTGAGCGATATGGCTACACCTTC
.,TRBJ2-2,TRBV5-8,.,CASRVVQSNTGELFF,TGTGCCAGCAGGGTAGTACAGAGCAACACCGGGGAGCTGTTTTTT
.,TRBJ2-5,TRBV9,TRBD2,CASSPGSGGGETQYF,TGTGCCAGCAGCCCCGGTAGCGGGGGGGGAGAGACCCAGTACTTC
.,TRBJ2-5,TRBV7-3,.,CASSLAGSDQETQYF,TGTGCCAGCAGCTTGGCGGGCAGCGACCAAGAGACCCAGTACTTC
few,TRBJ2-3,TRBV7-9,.,CASHDKPGKLTDTQYF,TGTGCCAGCCACGACAAGCCGGGAAAGTTAACAGATACGCAGTATTTT
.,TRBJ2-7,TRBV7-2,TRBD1,CASSQGARSYEQYF,TGTGCCAGCAGCCAGGGGGCTAGGTCCTACGAGCAGTACTTC
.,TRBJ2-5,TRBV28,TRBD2,CASSLVAGGRETQYF,TGTGCCAGCAGTTTAGTCGCGGGGGGTCGCGAGACCCAGTACTTC
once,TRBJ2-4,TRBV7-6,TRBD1,CASSPQQGVGNIQYF,TGTGCCAGCAGCCCTCAACAGGGGGTGGGGAACATTCAGTACTTC
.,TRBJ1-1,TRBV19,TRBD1,CASRITQGSTEAFF,TGTGCCAGTAGGATCACACAGGGGAGCACTGAAGCTTTCTTT